The entry that follows covers one T cell receptor (beta chain) sequence. This sample stems from a study of cytomegalovirus exposure and HLA in healthy donors. This CDR3 spans 14 amino acids. CDR1 and CDR2 from the germline V gene are SGHAT and FQNNGV. With V trimmed by 3 bases and J by 3 bases, 0 bases remained unmatched. PCR was performed using 60 Vbeta and 13 Jbeta primers. Repertoires were generated with immunoSEQ multiplex PCR, while TCRdb's copy carries only in-frame clones and drops some. The sample shows roughly 30,000 clones, and around 3.4% sits with its ten largest clones. The chain combines TRBV11-2 with TRBJ2-5; TRBD2 agrees at 11 bases. Sequencing was performed on PBMCs. The clonotype was recovered from a woman aged 40 to 49 in good health and CMV-seropositive. The CDR3 spells CASSLTSGEETQYF. The CDR3 coding sequence is TGTGCCAGCAGCTTGACTAGCGGGGAAGAGACCCAGTACTTC.